A single sample is the source of the 25 T cell receptor beta chains below, sequenced in a study of CD4 T cells in relation to SARS-CoV-2 and coronaviruses. Assay: immunoSEQ multiplex PCR; the TCRdb copy retains only in-frame clones and omits some. The top ten clones hold 20% of a sample with more than 25,000 clones, over 60% of them seen once. Antigens of these TCRs are unknown. Before the COVID-19 pandemic, during about 2011-2019, CD4+ T cells were taken from unexposed donors. After about ten days of culture, CD4+ T cells were isolated. Sequencing input: CD4+ T cells from PBMCs, cultured in vitro. These receptors all stem from a human donor in good health.

J is TRBJ1-1 and V is TRBV9, with TRBD1 matching over 7 bases. Germline assignment: CDR1 SGDLS and CDR2 YYNGEE. This CDR3 contains 15 residues. V trimming: 4 bases; J trimming: 7 bases; junction bases outside the gene matches: 13. CDR3 amino acids: CASSPRDRGGFEAFF. For the CDR3, the DNA is TGTGCCAGCAGCCCCAGGGACAGAGGGGGTTTTGAAGCTTTCTTT.

The CDR3 DNA sequence: TGTGCCAGCAGCTGGGGGGGGTCGAACACTGAAGCTTTCTTT. As protein: CASSWGGSNTEAFF. The J gene is TRBJ1-1, the V gene TRBV7-9; a possible D gene is TRBD1 (5 bases). V lost 4 bases to trimming and J lost 1 base, with 10 bases between them. There are 14 residues in the CDR3. Germline CDR1 is SEHNR and CDR2 is FQNEAQ (reference sequence).

The genes are TRBV7-8 and TRBJ1-1, with D unresolved. The CDR3 totals 14 residues. Looked up from germline, CDR1 is SGHVS and CDR2 is FQNEAQ. Trimming stripped 2 bases from V and 4 bases from J, with 11 bases between. This CDR3 reads CASSLTRFGTEAFF. CDR3 coding DNA: TGTGCCAGCAGCTTAACCAGGTTCGGCACTGAAGCTTTCTTT.

The chain couples TRBV2 to TRBJ2-5; TRBD2 matches at 13 bases. V lost 3 bases and J lost 2; bases outside the gene matches: 6. The germline gives CDR1 SNHLY, CDR2 FYNNEI. This CDR3 is built from 17 residues. The CDR3 loop is CASSDRVTSGGQETQYF. For the CDR3, the DNA is TGTGCCAGCAGTGATAGAGTGACTAGCGGGGGGCAAGAGACCCAGTACTTC.

The chain joins TRBV19 to TRBJ1-2; TRBD1 matches 8 bases. With V trimmed by 3 bases and J by 13 bases, 13 bases remained unmatched. From germline, CDR1 is LNHDA and CDR2 SQIVND (reference sequence). The CDR3 has 14 amino acids. CDR3 region: CASSIWRTGGTATF. CDR3 coding DNA: TGTGCCAGTAGTATTTGGCGAACAGGGGGGACTGCCACCTTC.

V and J are TRBV27 and TRBJ2-7; D perhaps matches TRBD1 (6 bases). Germline V gene lookup returns CDR1 MNHEY and CDR2 SMNVEV (reference sequence). The CDR3 consists of 14 residues. Trimming took 5 bases from V and 6 from J, leaving 17 bases between them. This CDR3 reads CASSPWTELSEQYF. Written as DNA, the CDR3 is TGTGCCAGCAGTCCCTGGACAGAGCTCAGCGAGCAGTACTTC.

The genes are TRBV7-9 and TRBJ1-1, with D hard to call. Deletions cut 5 bases from V and 0 bases from J, with 13 bases between. The germline gives CDR1 SEHNR, CDR2 FQNEAQ (reference sequence). The CDR3 runs 15 residues. The CDR3 coding sequence is TGTGCCAGCAGCCCTAGAACGCACGTGAACACTGAAGCTTTCTTT. This sequence encodes CASSPRTHVNTEAFF.

About this clone itself: Relative to the germline gene, one junction end is altered; a read error may explain this. The chain couples TRBV2 to TRBJ2-5; possibly TRBD1 or TRBD2 for D (6 bases each). The CDR3 covers 13 residues. From germline, CDR1 is SNHLY and CDR2 FYNNEI. The CDR3 coding sequence is TGTGCCAGCAGGGAAGAAGGGGGGGAGACCCAGTACTTC. It codes for CASREEGGETQYF.

The chain uses TRBV30 and TRBJ1-6; D possibly corresponds to TRBD1 (6 bases). CDR3 length: 14 amino acids. V lost 3 bases and J lost 10, with 16 bases in between. Per germline, CDR1 GTSNPN and CDR2 SVGIG (reference sequence). Written as DNA, the CDR3 is TGTGCCTGGAGCGATCGGGGGGCACGGTCACCCCTCCACTTT. Protein sequence: CAWSDRGARSPLHF.

V is TRBV30 and J is TRBJ2-6; D remains ambiguous. V gave up 0 bases and J gave up 3 bases, with 3 bases separating them. This CDR3 is 13 amino acids long. Germline values: CDR1 GTSNPN, CDR2 SVGIG (reference sequence). CDR3 bases: TGTGCCTGGAGTGTCGGTGGGGCCAACGTCCTGACTTTC. Its translation is CAWSVGGANVLTF.

The rearrangement joins TRBV6-6 to TRBJ2-7; 10 nucleotides align to TRBD1. The CDR3 extends over 15 amino acids. Per germline, CDR1 MNHNY and CDR2 SVGAGI (reference sequence). V trimming: 7 bases; J trimming: 4 bases; junction bases outside the gene matches: 10. CDR3 protein: CASNHQGQGLYEQYF. The CDR3 region has the DNA TGTGCCAGCAATCATCAGGGACAGGGGTTATACGAGCAGTACTTC.

Note on this clone: Mismatch with germline at one junction end may stem from a read error. DNA for the CDR3: TGTGCTAGCAGCCTGAAGAGGGGGAGAGGGGATGAAAAACTGTTTTTT. Translated, it gives CASSLKRGRGDEKLFF. The rearrangement links TRBV7-7 to TRBJ1-4, with D maybe TRBD1 (6 bases). Germline CDR1 and CDR2: SSHAT and FNYEAQ (reference sequence). The CDR3 loop spans 16 amino acids.

V and J are TRBV2 and TRBJ1-2, with 7 positions matching TRBD1. With 2 bases clipped from V and 10 bases from J, the junction kept 10 bases outside the gene matches. The germline V gene encodes CDR1 SNHLY and CDR2 FYNNEI. The CDR3 has 14 residues. The CDR3 DNA follows: TGTGCCAGCAGTGAATTGCGGACAGGAGGCGTCTACACCTTC. Its protein product is CASSELRTGGVYTF.

The chain has TRBV5-1 and TRBJ2-6, with a tentative D call TRBD1 (5 bases). Germline V CDR1 and CDR2: SGHRS, YFSETQ. V was cut by 3 bases and J by 2 bases, with 9 bases left in between. The CDR3 totals 15 residues. CDR3 sequence: CASSSTVPGANVLTF. CDR3 coding DNA: TGCGCCAGCAGCTCGACAGTTCCTGGGGCCAACGTCCTGACTTTC.

The chain links TRBV5-4 to TRBJ2-4; D is unclear. The germline gives CDR1 SGHNT, CDR2 YYREEE (reference sequence). Trimming left V 3 bases short and J 4 bases short, with 11 bases between. This CDR3 has 14 residues. CDR3 residues: CASSSTLTKNIQYF. In nucleotides, the CDR3 is TGTGCCAGCAGCTCGACGCTAACTAAAAACATTCAGTACTTC.

The V call is TRBV19, the J call TRBJ1-3; D gene uncertain. This CDR3 is 16 amino acids long. Trimming shortened V by 3 bases and J by 4 bases, and 16 bases separated the two germline ends. Germline assignment: CDR1 LNHDA and CDR2 SQIVND (reference sequence). The chain's CDR3 is CASSISSGEAGNTIYF. The CDR3 nucleotides are TGTGCCAGTAGTATTTCGTCCGGGGAGGCGGGAAACACCATATATTTT.

This chain joins TRBV4-1 and TRBJ2-5; D unclear. CDR1 MGHRA and CDR2 YSYEKL come from the germline V gene. CDR3 size: 11 residues. Trimming pared 5 bases from V and 5 bases from J, leaving 6 bases between. The DNA of the CDR3 is TGCGCCAGCAGCGATTGGGAGACCCAGTACTTC. Translation gives CASSDWETQYF.

V is TRBV7-2 and J is TRBJ2-1; possibly TRBD1 or TRBD2 for D (5 bases each). This CDR3 has 16 residues. In germline, CDR1 is SGHTA, CDR2 FQGNSA. With 4 bases removed from V and 10 bases from J, the gap between germline ends came to 23 bases. The CDR3 sequence: CASSSMGRADLPEQFF. The CDR3, as DNA: TGTGCCAGCAGCTCCATGGGACGAGCAGATTTACCGGAGCAGTTCTTC.

The V gene is TRBV7-9, the J gene TRBJ2-5; D possibly corresponds to TRBD2 (5 bases). Germline V gene data show CDR1 as SEHNR and CDR2 as FQNEAQ (reference sequence). The CDR3 runs 15 residues. Trimming shortened V by 0 bases and J by 5 bases, and 13 bases separated the two germline ends. The CDR3 region has the DNA TGTGCCAGCAGCTTAGCGGGAGCTCTGAGGGAGACCCAGTACTTC. Its protein is CASSLAGALRETQYF.

This rearrangement joins TRBV25-1 to TRBJ2-7; 11 bases are shared with TRBD1. Germline V gene data show CDR1 as MGHDK and CDR2 as SYGVNS. This CDR3 has 15 residues. J lost 6 bases, V lost 6 bases, and 10 bases had no gene match. The CDR3 protein is CASSPSGQGAVEQYF. The CDR3 DNA sequence: TGTGCCAGCAGCCCAAGCGGACAGGGGGCTGTCGAGCAGTACTTC.

The rearrangement joins TRBV2 to TRBJ2-1, with D possibly matching TRBD1 (6 bases). CDR1 is SNHLY and CDR2 is FYNNEI in the germline V gene. Trimming took off 6 bases at V and 6 bases at J, with 15 bases between the two ends. This CDR3 region has 14 residues. The CDR3, as DNA: TGTGCCAGCAGGAATACAGGGTCGATCAATGAGCAGTTCTTC. Translation gives CASRNTGSINEQFF.

The rearrangement links TRBV4-3 to TRBJ2-1, with no clear D. Between the trimmed V and J ends, which lost 1 base and 6 bases, there was a span of 7 bases. The CDR3 is made up of 13 amino acids. Germline V gives CDR1 LGHNA, CDR2 YSLEER. The CDR3 spells CASSQALSNEQFF. The DNA for the CDR3 is TGCGCCAGCAGCCAAGCCTTAAGCAATGAGCAGTTCTTC.

The chain employs TRBV19 and TRBJ2-7; D is ambiguous. Deletions cut 1 base from V and 0 bases from J, with 7 bases between. The CDR3 runs to 14 residues. CDR1 is LNHDA, CDR2 SQIVND, per germline (reference sequence). CDR3: CASSIGRSSYEQYF. The DNA of the CDR3 is TGTGCCAGTAGTATAGGACGGAGCTCCTACGAGCAGTACTTC.

V and J are TRBV7-2 and TRBJ2-7, with 8 bases aligning to TRBD1. CDR3 size: 18 residues. With V trimmed by 0 bases and J by 1 base, 11 bases remained unmatched. Germline V lookup: CDR1 SGHTA, CDR2 FQGNSA. CDR3 in DNA: TGTGCCAGCAGCTTAGCTCTCTTCGGGACAGGAGCATCCTACGAGCAGTACTTC. It translates to CASSLALFGTGASYEQYF.

This clone was detected only a few times. This chain uses TRBV4-1 with TRBJ1-3; D not resolved. Germline assignment: CDR1 MGHRA and CDR2 YSYEKL. V lost 0 bases and J lost 2, with 11 bases in between. This CDR3 has 16 residues. CDR3 amino acids: CASSQDFREAGNTIYF. CDR3 coding DNA: TGCGCCAGCAGCCAAGATTTTCGGGAAGCTGGAAACACCATATATTTT.